This TCR beta chain was documented in a study of blood T cell repertoires in COVID-19. In the study overall: In each case, the material was cDNA or gDNA derived from T cells, B-cell-depleted T cells, or PBMCs.

The protocol was immunoSEQ multiplex PCR, while the TCRdb copy is restricted to in-frame clones and leaves out a portion. The repertoire has nearly 350,000 clones, approximately 82% of them found once; the top ten carry about 2.7%. Per the germline V gene, CDR1 is LNHDA and CDR2 is SQIVND (reference sequence). Losses at the gene ends were 2 bases for V and 2 bases for J; bases not matched to a gene: 6. CDR3 length: 16 amino acids. The chain joins TRBV19 to TRBJ1-5; 7 positions match TRBD1. This TCR derives from a man aged 25 to 40 with active or convalescent COVID-19. The specimen sequenced was peripheral blood. The CDR3 bases are TGTGCCAGTAGTATACAGGCAGGGGGTGGCAATCAGCCCCAGCATTTT. Its translation is CASSIQAGGGNQPQHF.